The clone carrying this T cell receptor (beta chain) was seen a few times. TCRdb re-derived calls from the 5' RACE reads in MiXCR, one entry per CDR3 protein. Among about 47,000 distinct CDR3 sequences listed, 28% were seen once. This TCR derives from a female donor with breast cancer. The source material was naive CD4+ T cells sorted from blood. As for subset: naive CD4+ T cells, CD4+CD45RA+CD25-.

This CDR3 reads CASRWDRYQPQHF. In DNA, the CDR3 is TGTGCCAGCAGGTGGGACAGGTATCAGCCCCAGCATTTT. The rearrangement links TRBV6-1 to TRBJ1-5; 8 nucleotides agree with TRBD1. V shed 6 bases and J 5 bases; nucleotides not matched to a gene: 3. Germline CDR1 reads MNHNS; CDR2 reads SASEGT. The CDR3 sequence is 13 residues long.